Following are 7 T cell receptor beta chains from one sample sequenced in a study of technical replicates of blood from a few donors. Some clones are missing from TCRdb's copy, which holds only in-frame ones; the method was immunoSEQ multiplex PCR. The data show approximately 94,000 clones, 90% to 97% seen once. Specimen: T cells isolated from PBMCs. Every receptor here comes from a human donor in good health.

CDR3 in amino acids: CASSGQAPGNTIYF. Here the CDR3 DNA reads TGTGCCAGCAGCGGACAGGCCCCTGGAAACACCATATATTTT. The chain carries TRBV2 and TRBJ1-3; TRBD1 matches 7 bases. Germline assignment: CDR1 SNHLY and CDR2 FYNNEI. The CDR3 contains 14 residues. The J segment lost 2 bases and the V segment lost 6 bases, leaving 4 bases of the junction unmatched.

This rearrangement joins TRBV7-9 to TRBJ1-5; 10 bases are shared with TRBD1. V shed 5 bases and J 6 bases; nucleotides not matched to a gene: 4. The CDR3 covers 14 residues. Per germline, CDR1 SEHNR and CDR2 FQNEAQ (reference sequence). CDR3 in amino acids: CASSPGQGIQPQHF. Here the CDR3 DNA reads TGTGCCAGCAGCCCGGGACAGGGGATTCAGCCCCAGCATTTT.

V is TRBV5-1 and J is TRBJ2-3, with 7 bases that match TRBD2. The length of the CDR3 is 14 residues. Germline V lookup: CDR1 SGHRS, CDR2 YFSETQ. V dropped 4 bases and J dropped 6; count of bases not matched to a gene: 8. This CDR3 is CASSMTSSSDTQYF. As DNA, the CDR3 is TGCGCCAGCAGCATGACTAGCTCCTCTGATACGCAGTATTTT.

The chain couples TRBV6-5 to TRBJ1-5; 8 bases agree with TRBD1. V dropped 8 bases and J dropped 7; count of bases not matched to a gene: 10. Germline V CDR1 and CDR2: MNHEY, SVGAGI. The CDR3 totals 14 residues. The CDR3 reads CASVKTGVGQPQHF. In DNA, the CDR3 is TGTGCCAGCGTCAAGACAGGGGTTGGACAGCCCCAGCATTTT.

J is TRBJ1-5 and V is TRBV7-3; no reliable D call. This CDR3 region has 15 residues. Trimming cost V 3 bases and J 2 bases, with 11 bases left between them. CDR1 and CDR2 from the germline V gene are SGHTA and FQGTGA. The CDR3 bases are TGTGCCAGCAGCTTGGCAGGTGGTGGCAATCAGCCCCAGCATTTT. It codes for CASSLAGGGNQPQHF.

This chain joins TRBV6-1 and TRBJ2-1; 11 nucleotides align to TRBD2. Trimming cost V 8 bases and J 5 bases; bases outside gene matches: 8. The CDR3 covers 15 residues. Germline CDR1 and CDR2: MNHNS and SASEGT. Here the CDR3 reads CASDRLAGNDNEQFF. CDR3 bases: TGTGCCAGCGACCGACTAGCGGGAAACGACAATGAGCAGTTCTTC.

The chain has TRBV7-2 and TRBJ2-7; D is uncertain. Germline lookup yields CDR1 SGHTA and CDR2 FQGNSA. The CDR3 is 17 residues long. Deletions cut 4 bases from V and 3 bases from J, with 22 bases between. The CDR3 here is CASSSIPSRVLLYEQYF. In DNA, the CDR3 is TGTGCCAGCAGCTCGATCCCCAGTCGGGTGTTGCTCTACGAGCAGTACTTC.